These 8 T cell receptor beta chains originate from one sample sequenced in a study of blood T cells in healthy people across ages. Alongside a J-beta primer mix, a sample-barcoded 5' primer served in a second PCR lasting roughly 7 to 12 cycles. MiXCR, run by TCRdb on the 5' RACE reads, gives a single entry per CDR3 protein. This sample carries some 1.4 million distinct CDR3 sequences, roughly 40% of them seen once, and the ten largest clones take 7.9%. Sequencing used blood. These receptors all stem from a woman younger than 30 in good health.

The rearrangement links TRBV6-2 or TRBV6-3 to TRBJ2-5, with a weak D call TRBD2 (6 bases). This CDR3 region has 16 residues. The germline V gene has CDR1 MNHEY and CDR2 SVGEGT. V was clipped by 6 bases and J by 3 bases, with 20 bases between them. The CDR3 is CASSPIRERAKETQYF. CDR3 DNA: TGTGCCAGCAGCCCGATTCGTGAGCGGGCTAAAGAGACCCAGTACTTC.

This clonotype came up once. V usage is TRBV5-1 and J usage is TRBJ1-1; TRBD1 is a possible D gene (5 bases). The CDR3 consists of 15 residues. Germline CDR1 reads SGHRS; CDR2 reads YFSETQ. The V end was cut by 4 bases, the J end by 3 bases, with 16 bases between. Here the CDR3 DNA reads TGCGCCAGCAGCCCACGGACGGCGGGGGACACTGAAGCTTTCTTT. Its translation is CASSPRTAGDTEAFF.

This CDR3 is CASRDSLAGGSTDEQFF. DNA of the CDR3: TGTGCCAGCCGGGACAGTCTAGCGGGGGGCTCTACGGATGAGCAGTTCTTC. V is TRBV2 and J is TRBJ2-1, with 11 positions matching TRBD2. The V gene end was trimmed by 8 bases and the J gene end by 8 bases; junction bases not matched to a gene: 17. The germline V gene has CDR1 SNHLY and CDR2 FYNNEI. The CDR3 has 17 amino acids. Together with reference TRBV2 and TRBJ2-1, the CDR3 gives the full variable domain: EPEVTQTPSHQVTQMGQEVILRCVPISNHLYFYWYRQILGQKVEFLVSFYNNEISEKSEIFDDQFSVERPDGSNFTLKIRSTKLEDSAMYFCASRDSLAGGSTDEQFFGPGTRLTVL.

The genes are TRBV25-1 and TRBJ2-7; TRBD2 aligns across 8 bases. V shed 1 base and J 5 bases; nucleotides not matched to a gene: 7. The CDR3 totals 15 residues. CDR1 MGHDK and CDR2 SYGVNS come from the germline V gene. The CDR3 loop reads CASSESGGAPHEQYF. The CDR3 bases are TGTGCCAGCAGTGAATCCGGGGGGGCCCCCCACGAGCAGTACTTC.

This rearrangement joins TRBV10-2 to TRBJ2-1, with 13 nucleotides matching TRBD2. There are 19 residues in the CDR3. Germline assignment: CDR1 WSHSY and CDR2 SAAADI. V shed 6 bases and J 7 bases; nucleotides not matched to a gene: 18. CDR3 sequence: CASRDGPGLAGERGNEQFF. CDR3 nucleotide sequence: TGCGCCAGCAGGGACGGGCCTGGACTAGCGGGAGAGCGTGGGAATGAGCAGTTCTTC.

This clonotype occurred a few times. V and J are TRBV10-3 and TRBJ2-6; D ambiguous. The CDR3 extends over 16 amino acids. Germline V gene lookup returns CDR1 ENHRY and CDR2 SYGVKD. Trimming took 2 bases from V and 4 from J, leaving 12 bases between them. The CDR3 coding sequence is TGTGCCATCAGTGAGGGGTTGGGGTCCGGGGCCAACGTCCTGACTTTC. Amino acids: CAISEGLGSGANVLTF.

This rearrangement joins TRBV6-1 to TRBJ1-2; D possibly corresponds to TRBD1 (6 bases). This CDR3 has 16 amino acids. The V gene's germline CDR1 is MNHNS and CDR2 SASEGT. Trimming left V 2 bases short and J 8 bases short, with 21 bases between. The CDR3: CASSEYVQGIFEGYTF. CDR3 coding DNA: TGTGCCAGCAGTGAATACGTCCAGGGGATTTTCGAGGGCTACACCTTC.

The chain joins TRBV5-1 to TRBJ1-1; D gene unclear. The germline V gene encodes CDR1 SGHRS and CDR2 YFSETQ. V gave up 4 bases and J gave up 0 bases, with 7 bases separating them. The length of the CDR3 is 13 residues. The CDR3: CASSVLVNTEAFF. The DNA of the CDR3 is TGCGCCAGCAGCGTACTAGTGAACACTGAAGCTTTCTTT.